The 3 T cell receptor beta chains below all came from one sample that was sequenced in a study of regulatory T cells in long-lasting Graves disease. Specified time point: persistent/refractory GD, antithyroid drugs over 5 years with positive TRAb. TCR sequences were obtained from RNA taken from PBMCs. Arm-PCR of CDR3 regions and iRepertoire HTBI primers were used to build TCR beta libraries. TCRdb itself ran the multiplex PCR reads through MiXCR, one entry per CDR3 protein. The sample includes a few hundred thousand distinct CDR3 sequences, under 25% seen only once; the top ten take less than 15%. Sequences were derived from peripheral blood mononuclear cells (PBMCs), sampled when the disease was refractory, from a patient treated with antithyroid drugs. The origin of the receptors is a female donor with Graves disease.

This clonotype occurred a few times. This rearrangement joins TRBV9 to TRBJ2-5, with a possible D match to TRBD2 (6 bases). The CDR3 is 15 residues long. In germline, CDR1 is SGDLS, CDR2 YYNGEE. Trimming took 1 base from V and 5 from J, leaving 15 bases between them. CDR3: CASSVRGLRDETQYF. Here the CDR3 DNA reads TGTGCCAGCAGCGTACGAGGGTTGCGGGACGAGACCCAGTACTTC.

This clonotype was seen many times. The chain is built from TRBV20-1 and TRBJ1-1; no definite D call. Germline loops: CDR1 DFQATT, CDR2 SNEGSKA (reference sequence). The CDR3 totals 12 residues. V was trimmed by 1 base and J by 4 bases, leaving 7 bases between them. The DNA for the CDR3 is TGCAGTGCTAGAGTGGGCACCACTGAAGCTTTCTTT. Translation: CSARVGTTEAFF.

V is TRBV7-8 and J is TRBJ2-3, with D perhaps TRBD1 (6 bases). V was cut by 3 bases and J by 2 bases, with 12 bases left in between. Per germline, CDR1 SGHVS and CDR2 FQNEAQ. The CDR3 is 15 residues long. The CDR3 spells CASSFLGATTDTQYF. The CDR3 DNA sequence: TGTGCCAGCAGCTTTTTGGGGGCAACCACAGATACGCAGTATTTT.